A single sample gave rise to the 20 T cell receptor beta chains below, sequenced in a study of CD8 T cells in Susac syndrome. RNA, at about 0.5 to 1 ug, was reverse transcribed with random hexamers. MiXCR was run by TCRdb on the immunoSEQ multiplex PCR reads, yielding one entry per CDR3 protein. Seen here are over 350,000 distinct CDR3 sequences, around 83% observed once, and the top ten hold under 0.15%. Sequenced sample: CD8+ T cells from PBMCs. The source of these receptors is a human donor with multiple sclerosis.

The gene calls are TRBV7-6 and TRBJ2-1, with TRBD2 matching 7 bases. Trimming took 1 base from V and 5 from J; bases not matched to a gene: 8. The V gene's germline CDR1 is SGHVS and CDR2 FNYEAQ. The CDR3 is 16 residues long. CDR3 DNA: TGTGCCAGCAGCTTAGGTGGCGGGGGTACCGACAATGAGCAGTTCTTC. It translates to CASSLGGGGTDNEQFF.

The gene calls are TRBV27 and TRBJ1-1; perhaps TRBD1 as D (6 bases). This CDR3 region has 14 residues. Germline V CDR1 and CDR2: MNHEY, SMNVEV (reference sequence). V dropped 6 bases and J dropped 1 base, with 12 bases sitting between them. In DNA form, the CDR3 reads TGTGCCAGCAGGGAGGGGGAGACGAACACTGAAGCTTTCTTT. Its translation is CASREGETNTEAFF.

The chain is built from TRBV18 and TRBJ2-1; D is uncertain. The germline V and J ends were trimmed by 6 bases and 10 bases, with 13 bases remaining between them. The CDR3 spans 12 residues. Germline CDR1 KGHSH, CDR2 LQKENI. The CDR3 loop reads CASSPETMEQFF. Here the CDR3 DNA reads TGTGCCAGCTCCCCAGAGACCATGGAGCAGTTCTTC.

The V and J genes are TRBV6-4 and TRBJ2-1; TRBD1 matches at 9 bases. This CDR3 has 15 amino acids. Germline V lookup: CDR1 MRHNA, CDR2 SNTAGT. Trimming cost V 2 bases and J 4 bases; bases outside gene matches: 3. The CDR3 DNA follows: TGTGCCAGCAGTGACGGGACAGGGCCGTACAATGAGCAGTTCTTC. Its translation: CASSDGTGPYNEQFF.

V and J are TRBV5-6 and TRBJ2-4; 8 nucleotides agree with TRBD2. Germline CDR1 reads SGHDT; CDR2 reads YYEEEE. The CDR3 spans 15 residues. The junction had 13 bases not matched to a gene; V was cut back by 4 bases and J by 10 bases. The CDR3: CASSGGATGGRIQYF. Here the CDR3 DNA reads TGTGCCAGCAGCGGAGGAGCGACGGGGGGGCGGATTCAGTACTTC.

This chain joins TRBV30 and TRBJ2-7; D is undetermined. V was shortened by 0 bases and J by 2 bases, with 8 bases between the two germline ends. Per germline, CDR1 GTSNPN and CDR2 SVGIG (reference sequence). CDR3 length: 13 amino acids. CDR3 in amino acids: CAWSVNLAYEQYF. The CDR3 DNA sequence: TGTGCCTGGAGTGTAAATCTAGCCTACGAGCAGTACTTC.

The gene calls are TRBV11-1 and TRBJ2-3; TRBD1 matches at 7 bases. The CDR3 contains 20 residues. Germline CDR1 and CDR2: SGHAT and FQDESV (reference sequence). V dropped 7 bases and J dropped 2; count of bases not matched to a gene: 24. CDR3 nucleotides: TGTGCCAGCATCCAGACTGGAGGATGGGGACAGAGAGGGAACACAGATACGCAGTATTTT. It yields the protein CASIQTGGWGQRGNTDTQYF. Full variable domain (rest looked up from reference TRBV11-1 and TRBJ2-3): EAEVAQSPRYKITEKSQAVAFWCDPISGHATLYWYRQILGQGPELLVQFQDESVVDDSQLPKDRFSAERLKGVDSTLKIQPAELGDSAMYLCASIQTGGWGQRGNTDTQYFGPGTRLTVL.

The J gene is TRBJ2-1, the V gene TRBV21-1; the table assigns TRBD2, which was not confirmed against the DNA. TRBV21-1 is annotated as a pseudogene. The CDR3 runs 16 residues. The CDR3 DNA follows: TGTGCCAGCAGTACCGGGACTAGCGGGCCCTTTAATGAGCAGTTCTTC. As protein: CASSTGTSGPFNEQFF.

V gene TRBV5-1 combines with J gene TRBJ2-2, with D possibly TRBD1 on 7 matching bases. From germline, CDR1 is SGHRS and CDR2 YFSETQ. The CDR3 is made up of 16 amino acids. The V end lost 6 bases, the J end lost 6 bases, and 21 bases lay between the germline ends. CDR3 nucleotides: TGCGCCAGCATCCCAGGGGGTAAACTAGCCGCCGGGGAGCTGTTTTTT. This gives the protein CASIPGGKLAAGELFF.

The genes are TRBV3-1 and TRBJ2-7, with 8 bases aligning to TRBD2. V shed 0 bases, J shed 4 bases, and the junction held 5 bases outside the gene matches. Looked up from germline, CDR1 is LGHDT and CDR2 is YNNKEL (reference sequence). CDR3 length equals 15 residues. CDR3 in amino acids: CASSQDGGGWYEQYF. The CDR3 DNA reads TGTGCCAGCAGCCAAGATGGCGGGGGGTGGTACGAGCAGTACTTC.

In its sample, this clonotype was seen once. The chain joins TRBV15 to TRBJ1-4, with D possibly TRBD1 on 5 matching bases. CDR1 is LNHNV and CDR2 is YYDKDF in the germline V gene (reference sequence). Trimming took off 1 base at V and 3 bases at J, with 12 bases between the two ends. This CDR3 has 16 residues. CDR3 DNA sequence: TGTGCCACCAGCAGAGTCGGGACCCGATCTAATGAAAAACTGTTTTTT. It encodes CATSRVGTRSNEKLFF.

This rearrangement joins TRBV25-1 to TRBJ2-7, with 7 bases that match TRBD2. The V and J ends lost 3 bases and 3 bases, in that order; junction bases with no gene match: 8. This CDR3 has 15 amino acids. CDR1 and CDR2 from the germline V gene are MGHDK and SYGVNS. The CDR3 nucleotides are TGTGCCAGCAGTGATCCAAGCGGGACCTTCTACGAGCAGTACTTC. This gives the protein CASSDPSGTFYEQYF.

The chain is built from TRBV30 and TRBJ2-6, with a weak D call TRBD2 (6 bases). The CDR3 has 20 amino acids. The V end lost 2 bases, the J end lost 0 bases, and 23 bases lay between the germline ends. CDR1 is GTSNPN, CDR2 SVGIG, per germline (reference sequence). The CDR3 nucleotides read TGTGCCTGGAGTTGGTTGGAGGGGAAGGGGCAATCCTCTGGGGCCAACGTCCTGACTTTC. Translating gives CAWSWLEGKGQSSGANVLTF.

The chain is built from TRBV10-3 and TRBJ2-2; D remains unclear. This CDR3 is built from 14 residues. V lost 4 bases to trimming and J lost 1 base, with 7 bases between them. Per the germline V gene, CDR1 is ENHRY and CDR2 is SYGVKD. CDR3 in DNA: TGTGCCATCAGTGTCGGGCAGAACACCGGGGAGCTGTTTTTT. This encodes CAISVGQNTGELFF.

The chain is built from TRBV10-3 and TRBJ1-4; D gene ambiguous. This CDR3 is built from 12 residues. Per germline, CDR1 ENHRY and CDR2 SYGVKD. V lost 0 bases and J 8 bases, leaving 4 bases between the germline ends. In nucleotides, the CDR3 is TGTGCCATCAGTGAGTCGGAGGAAAAACTGTTTTTT. Its translation is CAISESEEKLFF.

This sequence joins TRBV30 and TRBJ1-5; D not resolved. Germline V CDR1 and CDR2: GTSNPN, SVGIG (reference sequence). This CDR3 spans 14 amino acids. V dropped 0 bases and J dropped 4 bases, with 10 bases sitting between them. CDR3 DNA: TGTGCCTGGAGTGTATCGGTTGGGAATCAGCCCCAGCATTTT. Translated, it gives CAWSVSVGNQPQHF. The full variable domain, with the rest looked up from reference TRBV30 and TRBJ1-5, is SQTIHQWPATLVQPVGSPLSLECTVEGTSNPNLYWYRQAAGRGLQLLFYSVGIGQISSEVPQNLSASRPQDRQFILSSKKLLLSDSGFYLCAWSVSVGNQPQHFGDGTRLSIL.

The rearrangement uses TRBV2 and TRBJ2-3, with D possibly matching TRBD1 (6 bases). Per the germline V gene, CDR1 is SNHLY and CDR2 is FYNNEI. This CDR3 has 13 residues. V lost 6 bases to trimming and J lost 6 bases, with 13 bases between them. The CDR3 loop is CASRTTGSDTQYF. The CDR3 DNA is TGTGCCAGCAGGACGACAGGTTCCGATACGCAGTATTTT.

The chain couples TRBV2 to TRBJ1-4; TRBD1 aligns across 7 bases. Trimming cost V 3 bases and J 12 bases; bases outside gene matches: 4. Germline CDR1 and CDR2: SNHLY and FYNNEI. The CDR3 is 12 amino acids. CDR3 residues: CASSDDRVELFF. The CDR3 DNA is TGTGCCAGCAGTGACGACAGGGTAGAACTGTTTTTT.

The chain recombines TRBV7-8 with TRBJ2-1; D is ambiguous. Per the germline V gene, CDR1 is SGHVS and CDR2 is FQNEAQ. Trimming cost V 2 bases and J 5 bases, with 10 bases left between them. This CDR3 comprises 14 residues. The CDR3 nucleotides read TGTGCCAGCAGCTTATTTGGCGACCACAATGAGCAGTTCTTC. Translating gives CASSLFGDHNEQFF.

There are a few counts of this clonotype. V gene TRBV6-6 combines with J gene TRBJ2-7, with D possibly matching TRBD1 (6 bases). Germline V gene sequence: CDR1 MNHNY, CDR2 SVGAGI (reference sequence). This CDR3 has 15 amino acids. V lost 0 bases to trimming and J lost 0 bases, with 9 bases between them. The CDR3 here is CASSYSRQASYEQYF. For the CDR3, the DNA is TGTGCCAGCAGTTACTCGAGACAGGCCTCCTACGAGCAGTACTTC.